The 3 T cell receptor beta chains below all came from one sample that was sequenced in a study of Graves' ophthalmopathy and Graves' hyperthyroidism. Researchers took RNA transcripts and amplified TCR beta CDR3 regions from them. In the first round, RT-PCR was carried out with HTBI primers, and a multiplex PCR formed the second round. TCRdb fed the multiplex PCR reads into MiXCR, producing one record per CDR3 protein. This table holds hundreds of thousands of distinct CDR3 sequences, roughly 14% found once. Sequencing was done on a sample of blood. These receptor sequences come from a woman aged 30 to 39 with Graves' ophthalmopathy.

This clonotype showed up many times. The J gene is TRBJ2-7, the V gene TRBV7-6; no definite D call. This CDR3 comprises 13 residues. Germline CDR1 reads SGHVS; CDR2 reads FNYEAQ. V dropped 4 bases and J dropped 1 base, with 8 bases sitting between them. CDR3: CASSSTRSYEQYF. CDR3 nucleotides: TGTGCCAGCAGCTCGACTCGTTCCTACGAGCAGTACTTC.

This clonotype was counted at least ten times. The J gene is TRBJ2-7, the V gene TRBV6-1; D is perhaps TRBD1 or TRBD2 (5 bases each). Germline lookup yields CDR1 MNHNS and CDR2 SASEGT. CDR3 length: 14 amino acids. Deletions cut 3 bases from V and 2 bases from J, with 11 bases between. The CDR3: CASSDGDGPYEQYF. The CDR3 DNA sequence: TGTGCCAGCAGTGATGGGGACGGGCCCTACGAGCAGTACTTC.

The sample holds many counts of this clonotype. The gene calls are TRBV9 and TRBJ1-2; 7 nucleotides align to TRBD1. Germline CDR1 reads SGDLS; CDR2 reads YYNGEE. CDR3 size: 14 residues. The V gene end was trimmed by 0 bases and the J gene end by 8 bases; junction bases not matched to a gene: 7. This CDR3 reads CASSVGTGTYGYTF. The DNA of the CDR3 is TGTGCCAGCAGCGTAGGGACAGGTACTTACGGCTACACCTTC.